Included here is one TCR beta chain sequence, with context. Its target is not known. TCRdb keeps only in-frame clones here, not all; method: immunoSEQ multiplex PCR. The data contain about 150,000 clones, roughly 87% of them singletons. The data were obtained in a study of radiation and T cells in renal cell carcinoma. Study overall: Nephrectomy followed 15 Gy stereotactic body radiation by 4 weeks. Study outcomes and limitations: From baseline, blood top tumor clonotypes peaked at 2 weeks post-radiation.

In germline, CDR1 is SGHNT, CDR2 YYREEE (reference sequence). CDR3 length: 14 amino acids. Between the trimmed V and J ends, which lost 4 bases and 5 bases, there was a span of 15 bases. Noted time point: blood 2 weeks post-SBRT. Treatment specified: 15 Gy SBRT to primary tumor, nephrectomy 4 weeks later. This chain links TRBV5-4 with TRBJ2-5, with D perhaps TRBD2 (5 bases). This sequence was found in a woman aged 50 to 60 with renal cell carcinoma. Here the sequenced sample was blood, taken from a patient whose treatment included radiotherapy and nephrectomy. CDR3 region: CASSPEGLRETQYF. In DNA, the CDR3 is TGTGCCAGCAGCCCCGAAGGACTCCGGGAGACCCAGTACTTC.